This T cell receptor beta chain was identified during a study of vaccination and CD4 T cells after COVID-19. Treatment given: approximately 10-day PBMC culture with coronavirus spike peptide pools or control peptides (ViraFEST assay). For this clonotype: Its target is unknown.

Cultured CD4+ T-cell DNA underwent Oncomine TCR Beta short-read sequencing. TCRdb re-called the PCR reads with MiXCR, one entry per CDR3 protein. The data hold some 8,400 distinct CDR3 sequences, with under 35% observed a single time. The sample was cultured CD4+ T cells from blood. This receptor was identified in a human donor with COVID-19.

The CDR3 loop is CASSRSAGYNEQFF. CDR3 DNA sequence: TGTGCCAGTAGCAGGAGCGCTGGCTACAATGAGCAGTTCTTC. The chain has TRBV19 and TRBJ2-1, with D uncertain. Trimming removed 6 bases at V and 3 bases at J, with 12 bases between. The germline gives CDR1 LNHDA, CDR2 SQIVND (reference sequence). This CDR3 is 14 amino acids long.